This passage covers 26 T cell receptor beta chains from one sample sequenced in a study of Ad26.COV2.S vaccination and SARS-CoV-2 variants. Treatment denoted: about 20 received Ad26.COV2.S at low or high dose, single or two shots; roughly five received placebo; per-sample allocation not given. On day 63 after the first injection, vaccine and placebo recipients gave samples. Generated by immunoSEQ multiplex PCR, the TCRdb table keeps only in-frame clones and is missing some. The sample consists of about 500,000 clones, nearly 90% of them appearing once. Sequencing was performed on peripheral blood, taken in a trial of Ad26.COV2.S vaccine versus placebo. Receptors were obtained from a person between 18 and 60 years old who received the Ad26.COV2.S COVID-19 vaccine or a placebo.

V gene TRBV5-1 combines with J gene TRBJ1-3, with 7 nucleotides matching TRBD1. The ends lost 4 bases at V and 4 bases at J; junction bases unmatched: 11. In germline, CDR1 is SGHRS, CDR2 YFSETQ. CDR3 size: 16 residues. The CDR3 loop reads CASSPTGDLLGNTIYF. CDR3 nucleotides: TGCGCCAGCAGCCCAACAGGGGATCTTCTCGGAAACACCATATATTTT.

The chain is built from TRBV5-1 and TRBJ1-2; D remains ambiguous. There are 14 residues in the CDR3. The germline V and J ends were trimmed by 2 bases and 7 bases, with 15 bases remaining between them. Per germline, CDR1 SGHRS and CDR2 YFSETQ. The CDR3, as DNA: TGCGCCAGCAGCTTATCTCTCGCCACCCTTGGCTACACCTTC. Translating it yields CASSLSLATLGYTF.

This chain uses TRBV21-1 with TRBJ2-1; TRBD2, the table's D call, lacks a check against the DNA. TRBV21-1 is recorded as a pseudogene. There are 16 residues in the CDR3. For the CDR3, the DNA is TGTGCCAGCAGCAAAGATGGACTAGCGGGAGGTGATGAGCAGTTCTTC. Protein sequence: CASSKDGLAGGDEQFF.

The chain has TRBV27 and TRBJ1-5; 10 bases align to TRBD1. The germline V gene has CDR1 MNHEY and CDR2 SMNVEV (reference sequence). The V gene end was trimmed by 5 bases and the J gene end by 4 bases; junction bases not matched to a gene: 2. This CDR3 comprises 14 residues. CDR3: CASSMDRGNQPQHF. CDR3 DNA sequence: TGTGCCAGCAGTATGGACAGGGGGAATCAGCCCCAGCATTTT.

This chain connects TRBV18 to TRBJ2-6; D perhaps matches TRBD1 (5 bases). Germline CDR1 KGHSH, CDR2 LQKENI. The CDR3 length is 17 residues. The ends were cut back, 3 bases at V and 2 bases at J, with 14 bases in the middle. CDR3: CASSPLNRPTGANVLTF. CDR3 DNA: TGTGCCAGCTCACCGCTTAACAGGCCGACTGGGGCCAACGTCCTGACTTTC.

The CDR3 bases are TGTGCCAGCAGCCCATACAGGGGGTCGTTGGAGACCCAGTACTTC. Translation: CASSPYRGSLETQYF. The chain employs TRBV7-9 and TRBJ2-5, with 8 bases aligning to TRBD1. The CDR3 has 15 residues. Germline assignment: CDR1 SEHNR and CDR2 FQNEAQ (reference sequence). J lost 5 bases, V lost 5 bases, and 10 bases had no gene match.

The chain carries TRBV6-2 or TRBV6-3 and TRBJ2-3; TRBD2 aligns across 11 bases. The CDR3 runs to 15 residues. Germline CDR1 and CDR2: MNHEY and SVGEGT. V lost 5 bases and J lost 8; bases outside the gene matches: 9. The CDR3 is CASSTLLAGVVTQYF. The CDR3 DNA is TGTGCCAGCAGTACCCTACTAGCGGGGGTTGTTACGCAGTATTTT.

This clone was recorded once. The gene calls are TRBV9 and TRBJ2-6, with unresolved D. There are 16 residues in the CDR3. The germline gives CDR1 SGDLS, CDR2 YYNGEE. V shed 4 bases and J shed 1 base, with 12 bases lying between them. CDR3 nucleotides: TGTGCCAGCAGCTCCCGGACGGAATCTGGGGCCAACGTCCTGACTTTC. Residues: CASSSRTESGANVLTF.

This clone showed up just a few times. This chain uses TRBV2 with TRBJ2-7; D uncertain. V lost 1 base and J 4 bases, leaving 14 bases between the germline ends. This CDR3 contains 15 residues. From germline, CDR1 is SNHLY and CDR2 FYNNEI. CDR3 sequence reads: CASSEGLMGLYEQYF. CDR3 DNA: TGTGCCAGCAGTGAAGGACTGATGGGCCTTTACGAGCAGTACTTC.

The rearrangement uses TRBV27 and TRBJ2-3; D remains ambiguous. The CDR3 totals 13 residues. The V and J ends lost 2 bases and 2 bases respectively, with 5 bases between them. The V gene's germline CDR1 is MNHEY and CDR2 SMNVEV (reference sequence). CDR3 region: CASSLRSTDTQYF. The CDR3 DNA reads TGTGCCAGCAGTTTACGTTCCACAGATACGCAGTATTTT.

This chain uses TRBV6-5 with TRBJ2-7; tentative D call: TRBD2 (7 bases). V was pared by 5 bases and J by 3 bases, with 17 bases between. The germline V gene encodes CDR1 MNHEY and CDR2 SVGAGI. This CDR3 has 15 residues. The CDR3 reads CASSPLPGGVYEQYF. The CDR3 DNA reads TGTGCCAGCAGTCCTCTTCCGGGGGGCGTCTACGAGCAGTACTTC.

This clone was detected once. The chain uses TRBV7-9 and TRBJ1-5; 10 bases agree with TRBD1. The CDR3 is 15 amino acids. J was trimmed by 3 bases and V by 5 bases; bases with no gene match: 4. Germline values: CDR1 SEHNR, CDR2 FQNEAQ (reference sequence). CDR3 in DNA: TGTGCCAGCAGCAGTGGACAGGGGGACAATCAGCCCCAGCATTTT. Its translation is CASSSGQGDNQPQHF.

The V gene is TRBV5-1, the J gene TRBJ2-1, with 12 bases matching TRBD2. J lost 6 bases, V lost 0 bases, and 1 base had no gene match. Germline-derived CDR1 and CDR2 are SGHRS and YFSETQ. There are 15 residues in the CDR3. The CDR3 sequence is CASSLETSGSNEQFF. CDR3 in DNA: TGCGCCAGCAGCTTGGAGACTAGCGGGAGCAATGAGCAGTTCTTC.

The rearrangement links TRBV7-9 to TRBJ1-1; D ambiguous. The CDR3 is made up of 14 amino acids. Trimming removed 2 bases at V and 1 base at J, with 8 bases between. Germline values: CDR1 SEHNR, CDR2 FQNEAQ (reference sequence). The CDR3 region has the DNA TGTGCCAGCAGCTTACACAGTCCGAACACTGAAGCTTTCTTT. Protein: CASSLHSPNTEAFF.

The chain recombines TRBV3-1 (or the pseudogene TRBV3-2) with TRBJ1-1; D call uncertain. This CDR3 is built from 13 residues. The ends were cut back, 4 bases at V and 6 bases at J, with 12 bases in the middle. Germline V lookup: CDR1 LGHDT, CDR2 YNNKEL (reference sequence). The CDR3 spells CASSPRGFAEAFF. DNA of the CDR3: TGTGCCAGCAGCCCCCGGGGTTTTGCTGAAGCTTTCTTT.

The chain has TRBV19 and TRBJ1-5; a possible D gene is TRBD1 (5 bases). The CDR3 is 14 residues long. Between the trimmed V and J ends, which lost 6 bases and 3 bases, there was a span of 12 bases. CDR1 LNHDA and CDR2 SQIVND come from the germline V gene (reference sequence). CDR3 in amino acids: CASSPRTPNQPQHF. In DNA, the CDR3 is TGTGCCAGTAGCCCACGGACACCCAATCAGCCCCAGCATTTT. Variable domain in full (rest from reference TRBV19 and TRBJ1-5): DGGITQSPKYLFRKEGQNVTLSCEQNLNHDAMYWYRQDPGQGLRLIYYSQIVNDFQKGDIAEGYSVSREKKESFPLTVTSAQKNPTAFYLCASSPRTPNQPQHFGDGTRLSIL.

The chain has TRBV27 and TRBJ1-2, with a possible D match to TRBD1 (5 bases). The CDR3 has 15 residues. Germline CDR1 is MNHEY and CDR2 is SMNVEV (reference sequence). Trimming shortened V by 6 bases and J by 0 bases, and 14 bases separated the two germline ends. CDR3 loop: CASREVGRANYGYTF. CDR3 nucleotides: TGTGCCAGCAGGGAAGTGGGGCGAGCTAACTATGGCTACACCTTC.

This rearrangement joins TRBV4-2 to TRBJ2-7, with 14 positions matching TRBD2. Germline V gives CDR1 LGHNA, CDR2 YNFKEQ. Unmatched junction bases numbered 6, after V lost 1 base and J lost 4 bases. The CDR3 totals 17 residues. This CDR3 reads CASSQVGTSGSGYEQYF. DNA of the CDR3: TGTGCCAGCAGCCAAGTTGGGACTAGCGGGAGTGGTTACGAGCAGTACTTC.

This sequence joins TRBV2 and TRBJ1-1, with 8 bases fitting TRBD1. CDR1 SNHLY and CDR2 FYNNEI come from the germline V gene. J was trimmed by 6 bases and V by 8 bases; bases with no gene match: 2. The CDR3 sequence is 11 residues long. The CDR3 DNA reads as TGTGCCAGCTTGGGACAGGCTGAAGCTTTCTTT. Its protein product is CASLGQAEAFF.

This sequence joins TRBV7-6 and TRBJ2-1; a weak D match, TRBD2 (6 bases). The germline V and J ends were trimmed by 1 base and 3 bases, with 10 bases remaining between them. Germline CDR1 SGHVS, CDR2 FNYEAQ. The CDR3 sequence is 15 residues long. CDR3 region: CASSLVPGDYNEQFF. As DNA, the CDR3 is TGTGCCAGCAGCTTAGTCCCGGGGGACTACAATGAGCAGTTCTTC.

CDR3 in amino acids: CASSQTPSVKEAFF. The DNA of the CDR3 is TGTGCCAGCAGCCAAACACCGTCCGTAAAGGAAGCTTTCTTT. The rearrangement uses TRBV6-5 and TRBJ1-1, with unresolved D. This CDR3 contains 14 residues. The germline V and J ends were trimmed by 6 bases and 8 bases, with 19 bases remaining between them. Germline-derived CDR1 and CDR2 are MNHEY and SVGAGI.

The chain carries TRBV18 and TRBJ1-2; D might be TRBD1 (6 bases). The V gene's germline CDR1 is KGHSH and CDR2 LQKENI. V was clipped by 2 bases and J by 6 bases, with 16 bases between them. This CDR3 spans 15 amino acids. As DNA, the CDR3 is TGTGCCAGCTCACCAAGATCGGCAGGGGCGAATGGCTACACCTTC. Its translation: CASSPRSAGANGYTF.

J is TRBJ1-1 and V is TRBV25-1; 7 bases agree with TRBD1. This CDR3 has 14 amino acids. Losses at the gene ends were 2 bases for V and 5 bases for J; bases not matched to a gene: 5. The germline CDR1 and CDR2 sequences are MGHDK and SYGVNS. The CDR3 here is CASSEVTGATEAFF. The DNA for the CDR3 is TGTGCCAGCAGTGAAGTTACAGGGGCTACTGAAGCTTTCTTT.

The chain couples TRBV6-5 to TRBJ2-6, with 8 bases that match TRBD1. CDR1 and CDR2 (germline): MNHEY, SVGAGI. CDR3 length: 16 residues. V lost 7 bases, J lost 3 bases, and 8 bases stayed unmatched. DNA for the CDR3: TGTGCCAGCACTTATGACAGGGGCCGTGGGGCCAACGTCCTGACTTTC. This sequence encodes CASTYDRGRGANVLTF.

This chain joins TRBV28 and TRBJ1-1; D may be TRBD1 (6 bases). The CDR3 covers 23 residues. Trimming removed 2 bases from V and 1 base from J, with 35 bases in between. The germline gives CDR1 MDHEN, CDR2 SYDVKM. The CDR3 sequence is CASSLPRGLTGEVDGTGNTEAFF. The CDR3 bases are TGTGCCAGCAGTTTACCCCGAGGGCTGACAGGTGAGGTGGACGGCACCGGGAACACTGAAGCTTTCTTT. The whole variable domain, filled in from reference TRBV28 and TRBJ1-1, reads DVKVTQSSRYLVKRTGEKVFLECVQDMDHENMFWYRQDPGLGLRLIYFSYDVKMKEKGDIPEGYSVSREKKERFSLILESASTNQTSMYLCASSLPRGLTGEVDGTGNTEAFFGQGTRLTVV.

The rearrangement links TRBV18 to TRBJ2-2; a possible D gene is TRBD1 (6 bases). Germline-derived CDR1 and CDR2 are KGHSH and LQKENI. CDR3 length: 16 amino acids. The germline V and J ends were trimmed by 2 bases and 5 bases, with 15 bases remaining between them. This CDR3 is CASSPTDRSHTGELFF. The CDR3 nucleotides are TGTGCCAGCTCACCAACCGACAGGTCGCATACCGGGGAGCTGTTTTTT.